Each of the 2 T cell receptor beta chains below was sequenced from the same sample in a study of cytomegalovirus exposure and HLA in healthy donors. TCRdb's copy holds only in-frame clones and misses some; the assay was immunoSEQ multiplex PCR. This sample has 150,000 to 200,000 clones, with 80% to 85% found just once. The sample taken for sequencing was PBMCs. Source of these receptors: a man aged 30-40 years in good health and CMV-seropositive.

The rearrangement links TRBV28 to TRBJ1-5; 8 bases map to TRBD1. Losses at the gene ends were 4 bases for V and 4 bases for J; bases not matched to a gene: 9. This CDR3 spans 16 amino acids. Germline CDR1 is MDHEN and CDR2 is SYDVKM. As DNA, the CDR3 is TGTGCCAGCAGTTCCTCTCAAGGACAGGGAAATCAGCCCCAGCATTTT. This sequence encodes CASSSSQGQGNQPQHF.

The CDR3, as DNA: TGTGCCATCAGTGAGACTCGACTAGCGGGGGGCAGGGAGACCCAGTACTTC. Encoded protein: CAISETRLAGGRETQYF. The V call is TRBV10-3, the J call TRBJ2-5; TRBD2 matches 13 bases. Germline CDR1 is ENHRY and CDR2 is SYGVKD. The CDR3 runs to 17 residues. Trimming removed 2 bases from V and 5 bases from J; junction bases left unmatched: 8.